The present T cell receptor (beta chain) was sequenced within a study of molecular identifiers for immune sequencing clone quantification. Overall study findings and caveats: Beyond 20 RNA copies, clones held over 97% of effector molecules, compared with under 1% in naive cells.

Isolation of naive CD8 T cells was achieved by sorting on a CD8+CD4-CCR7+CD45RA+ phenotype. MiXCR, applied by TCRdb to the PCR reads, yields one record per CDR3 protein. The data contain about 19,000 distinct CDR3 sequences, roughly 22% of them singletons. The germline V gene encodes CDR1 DFQATT and CDR2 SNEGSKA (reference sequence). The germline V and J ends were trimmed by 5 bases and 6 bases, with 14 bases remaining between them. The CDR3 totals 12 residues. In this sample, this clonotype turned up many times. What it recognizes is unknown. The origin of this receptor is a human donor in good health. Some libraries in this study had Jurkat cell RNA spiked in. The material sequenced was naive CD8+ T cells from blood, with Jurkat cell RNA spiked in. Documented subset: FACS-sorted CD8+CD4-CCR7+CD45RA+ naive T cells. V is TRBV20-1 and J is TRBJ2-7; perhaps TRBD2 as D (6 bases). The chain's CDR3 is CSADVGGSEQYF. CDR3 bases: TGCAGTGCTGACGTCGGGGGTAGCGAGCAGTACTTC.